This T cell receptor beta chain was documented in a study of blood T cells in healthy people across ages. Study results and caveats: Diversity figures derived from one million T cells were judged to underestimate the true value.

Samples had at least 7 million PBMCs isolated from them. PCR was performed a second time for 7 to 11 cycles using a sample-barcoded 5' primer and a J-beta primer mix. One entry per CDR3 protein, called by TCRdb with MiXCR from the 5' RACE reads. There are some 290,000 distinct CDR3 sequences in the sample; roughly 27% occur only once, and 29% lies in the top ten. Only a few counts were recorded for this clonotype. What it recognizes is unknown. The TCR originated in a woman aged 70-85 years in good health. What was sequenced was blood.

Here the CDR3 DNA reads TGTGCCAGCAGCGGAGGCCTTTTGGGGCGGTCCTACAATGAGCAGTTCTTC. It codes for CASSGGLLGRSYNEQFF. This chain joins TRBV7-2 and TRBJ2-5; D assignment may be TRBD1 or TRBD2 (5 bases each). Gene TRBJ2-1 matches the end of the DNA better, so the J call may be wrong. The CDR3 length is 17 residues. Germline CDR1 SGHTA, CDR2 FQGNSA.